This is a list of T cell receptor beta chains from one sample in a study of cytomegalovirus exposure and HLA in healthy donors. Assay used: immunoSEQ multiplex PCR; TCRdb lists only in-frame clones, some missing. The sample records around 58,000 clones, approximately 80% being singletons. The sample was PBMCs. These receptor sequences come from a female donor in good health and CMV-seronegative. Both conserved end residues are part of each CDR3. The D gene is left open where the match is weak. Size is omitted from some rows. Given values are once, few, many or a class for expanded clones.

TRBJ2-3,NA,NA,TRBV7-3,TGTGCCAGCAGCTTAACGGGGGGACAGCGCGCCTCACCCACAGATACGCAGTATTTT,CASSLTGGQRASPTDTQYF
TRBJ2-1,NA,NA,TRBV19,TGTGCCAGTAGCGAATTTAGCTCCTACAATGAGCAGTTCTTC,CASSEFSSYNEQFF
TRBJ2-7,NA,NA,TRBV28,TGTGCCAGCAGTGTGGGGACACCTTACGAGCAGTACTTC,CASSVGTPYEQYF
TRBJ2-1,NA,NA,TRBV9,TGTGCCAGCAGCGGCCCCGCCGGCAATGAGCAGTTCTTC,CASSGPAGNEQFF
TRBJ1-3,NA,NA,TRBV19,TGTGCCAGTAGTACGGGGGGCCTCTCTGGAAACACCATATATTTT,CASSTGGLSGNTIYF
TRBJ1-2,few,TRBD1,TRBV6-4,TGTGCCAGCAGCCAGGGAGACAGGGCGGCTGGCTACACCTTC,CASSQGDRAAGYTF
TRBJ2-7,once,TRBD1,TRBV10-3,TGTGCCATCAGTAACTCTAGGACAGGGGGCGATTCCGAGCAGTACTTC,CAISNSRTGGDSEQYF
TRBJ2-1,NA,NA,TRBV19,TGTGCCAGTAGTTTATCCCTAGGCGGCTCCTACAATGAGCAGTTCTTC,CASSLSLGGSYNEQFF
TRBJ2-3,few,NA,TRBV9,TGTGCCAGCAGCGTAGAGCCAGGTCGCACAGATACGCAGTATTTT,CASSVEPGRTDTQYF
TRBJ2-7,NA,NA,TRBV28,TGTGCCAGCAGAACTCCGACACCAGGGTTCGAGCAGTACTTC,CASRTPTPGFEQYF